A selection of T cell receptor beta chains follows, all from one sample in a study of blood T cell repertoires in COVID-19. Sequencing used immunoSEQ multiplex PCR; TCRdb keeps in-frame clones, though not all of them. Of roughly 120,000 clones in the sample, roughly 80% are singletons; the top ten hold 2% to 3%. Sequencing input: peripheral blood. Every receptor here comes from a man between 50 and 59 years old with acute or convalescent COVID-19. Each CDR3 is given with its conserved first and last residue. The D gene is left open where the match is weak. Clone size is given for some rows only: seen once, a few or many times, or a class if the clone is expanded.

>TRBV10-3|TRBD1|TRBJ1-1|.
CAISESTGGMEAFF
TGTGCCATCAGTGAGTCGACAGGGGGAATGGAAGCTTTCTTT
>TRBV10-2|.|TRBJ2-1|.
CASTQGYEQFF
TGCGCCAGCACCCAGGGTTATGAGCAGTTCTTC
>TRBV7-2|.|TRBJ2-1|.
CASSLTRGNNEQFF
TGTGCCAGCAGCCTGACGCGGGGCAACAATGAGCAGTTCTTC
>TRBV5-6|.|TRBJ2-3|.
CASSFTAADTQYF
TGTGCCAGCAGCTTCACGGCGGCAGATACGCAGTATTTT
>TRBV15|.|TRBJ1-3|.
CATSRDRGSGNTIYF
TGTGCCACCAGCAGAGACAGGGGCTCTGGAAACACCATATATTTT
>TRBV7-3|.|TRBJ2-1|.
CASSLSQLNEQFF
TGTGCCAGCAGCTTAAGCCAACTTAATGAGCAGTTCTTC
>TRBV6-1|.|TRBJ2-7|.
CASSEPGIIIYEQYF
TGTGCCAGCAGTGAACCCGGGATTATCATCTACGAGCAGTACTTC
>TRBV28|TRBD1|TRBJ2-7|.
CASSPSTGFGTYEQYF
TGTGCCAGCAGTCCCTCGACAGGGTTCGGAACCTACGAGCAGTACTTC
>TRBV15|.|TRBJ2-2|.
CATGKTGGHTGELFF
TGTGCCACTGGGAAGACGGGGGGCCACACCGGGGAGCTGTTTTTT
>TRBV5-1|.|TRBJ2-5|.
CASSGAETQYF
TGCGCCAGTAGTGGGGCAGAGACCCAGTACTTC
>TRBV5-4|.|TRBJ2-7|.
CASSRSGALSYEQYF
TGTGCCAGCAGCCGTTCAGGGGCCCTCTCCTACGAGCAGTACTTC
>TRBV19|.|TRBJ2-2|.
CASSPGPRGPNTGELFF
TGTGCCAGTAGTCCAGGACCGCGGGGCCCGAACACCGGGGAGCTGTTTTTT
>TRBV7-6|.|TRBJ1-1|.
CASSLSGTEAFF
TGTGCCAGCAGCTTATCGGGGACTGAAGCTTTCTTT
>TRBV7-8|TRBD1|TRBJ2-6|.
CASSLPGTGLGGANVLTF
TGTGCCAGCAGCTTACCCGGGACAGGGTTAGGGGGGGCCAACGTCCTGACTTTC
>TRBV5-1|TRBD2|TRBJ2-3|.
CASSKTSGSTDTQYF
TGCGCCAGCAGCAAAACTAGCGGGAGCACAGATACGCAGTATTTT
>TRBV4-2|TRBD2|TRBJ2-5|.
CASSFGLAGSRGWEETQYF
TGTGCCAGCAGCTTCGGACTAGCGGGTTCCCGAGGTTGGGAAGAGACCCAGTACTTC
>TRBV27|TRBD1|TRBJ1-3|.
CASSPSRGSSGNTIYF
TGTGCCAGCAGTCCAAGCAGGGGGAGCTCTGGAAACACCATATATTTT
>TRBV2|TRBD2|TRBJ2-5|.
CASSVGLAGRETQYF
TGTGCCAGCAGTGTGGGACTAGCGGGGCGAGAGACCCAGTACTTC
>TRBV18|.|TRBJ1-2|.
CASSPERGSNYGYTF
TGTGCCAGCTCACCTGAAAGGGGATCAAACTATGGCTACACCTTC
>TRBV9|.|TRBJ1-5|.
CASSSQGRGGQPQHF
TGTGCCAGCAGCTCACAAGGGAGGGGCGGTCAGCCCCAGCATTTT
>TRBV29-1|TRBD2|TRBJ2-1|.
CSVDLAGSSYNEQFF
TGCAGCGTCGACCTAGCGGGGAGCTCCTACAATGAGCAGTTCTTC
>TRBV7-3|.|TRBJ2-7|once
CASSLGAGGVYEQYF
TGTGCCAGCAGCTTAGGGGCTGGCGGGGTTTACGAGCAGTACTTC
>TRBV10-3|.|TRBJ2-1|.
CAISREANEQFF
TGTGCCATCAGTAGGGAGGCAAATGAGCAGTTCTTC
>TRBV7-9|TRBD2|TRBJ2-3|.
CASSLIPAGAPDTQYF
TGTGCCAGCAGCTTAATTCCAGCGGGAGCCCCAGATACGCAGTATTTT
>TRBV24-1|.|TRBJ2-3|few
CATSTGWDTDTQYF
TGTGCCACCAGTACAGGGTGGGACACAGATACGCAGTATTTT
>TRBV12-3/TRBV12-4|.|TRBJ1-4|.
CASSSNEKLFF
TGTGCCAGCAGTTCGAATGAAAAACTGTTTTTT
>TRBV5-4|.|TRBJ1-6|once
CASSLVGREGVGVYSPLHF
TGTGCCAGCAGCTTGGTCGGCAGGGAGGGAGTTGGAGTGTACTCACCCCTCCACTTT
>TRBV24-1|.|TRBJ2-7|once
CATSEGLSSEQYF
TGTGCCACCAGTGAAGGACTATCTTCGGAGCAGTACTTC
>TRBV2|TRBD1|TRBJ1-6|.
CASSWDRDSPLHF
TGTGCCAGCAGTTGGGACAGGGACTCACCCCTCCACTTT
>TRBV12-5|.|TRBJ1-5|.
CASGLERESNQPQHF
TGTGCTAGTGGTTTAGAAAGAGAGAGCAATCAGCCCCAGCATTTT
>TRBV3-1/TRBV3-2|.|TRBJ2-3|few
CASRPGLQGTDTQYF
TGTGCCAGCAGACCCGGACTGCAGGGCACAGATACGCAGTATTTT
>TRBV15|TRBD2|TRBJ2-3|.
CATSRDRRTSGVYTQYF
TGTGCCACCAGCAGAGATCGCAGGACTAGCGGGGTTTATACGCAGTATTTT
>TRBV6-1|.|TRBJ1-4|many
CASSEARQVREKLFF
TGTGCCAGCAGTGAAGCTCGGCAGGTCCGTGAAAAACTGTTTTTT
>TRBV19|.|TRBJ1-1|.
CASSIYVSGNTEAFF
TGTGCCAGTAGTATTTACGTTTCAGGGAACACTGAAGCTTTCTTT
>TRBV19|.|TRBJ2-7|few
CASSISPAASYEQYF
TGTGCCAGTAGTATTTCCCCAGCGGCAAGCTACGAGCAGTACTTC
>TRBV27|TRBD2|TRBJ2-7|.
CATLGTSGSREYEQYF
TGTGCCACCCTAGGGACTAGCGGGAGTAGGGAATACGAGCAGTACTTC
>TRBV5-6|TRBD1|TRBJ2-2|once
CASSGTGLATGELFF
TGTGCCAGCAGCGGGACAGGGCTCGCCACCGGGGAGCTGTTTTTT
>TRBV11-2|TRBD1|TRBJ2-1|.
CASSSDREYEQFF
TGTGCCAGCAGCTCGGACAGGGAGTATGAGCAGTTCTTC
>TRBV27|TRBD2|TRBJ2-1|.
CASTPLRGTSGTRKYNEQFF
TGTGCCAGCACCCCACTCCGAGGGACTAGCGGGACCCGAAAGTACAATGAGCAGTTCTTC
>TRBV4-1|TRBD2|TRBJ2-7|once
CASSQDLAGGAYEQYF
TGCGCCAGCAGCCAAGATCTGGCGGGAGGGGCCTACGAGCAGTACTTC
>TRBV3-1/TRBV3-2|TRBD1|TRBJ2-1|.
CASSLSWTGYNEQFF
TGTGCCAGCAGCCTTTCCTGGACAGGGTACAATGAGCAGTTCTTC
>TRBV5-6|.|TRBJ1-3|.
CASSLGTGSGNTIYF
TGTGCCAGCAGCTTGGGAACAGGTTCTGGAAACACCATATATTTT
>TRBV7-3|.|TRBJ2-1|.
CASSLSGAINEQFF
TGTGCCAGCAGCTTAAGTGGGGCTATCAATGAGCAGTTCTTC
>TRBV12-3/TRBV12-4|TRBD1|TRBJ2-1|.
CASSLARGNEQFF
TGTGCCAGCAGTTTAGCCAGGGGGAATGAGCAGTTCTTC
>TRBV3-1/TRBV3-2|.|TRBJ1-1|.
CASSQADGGHTEAFF
TGTGCCAGCAGCCAAGCGGACGGAGGGCACACTGAAGCTTTCTTT
>TRBV13|TRBD2|TRBJ2-3|.
CASSLAPGLATDTQYF
TGTGCCAGCAGCTTGGCGCCGGGACTAGCAACAGATACGCAGTATTTT
>TRBV9|.|TRBJ2-1|few
CASSGRQALSSYNEQFF
TGTGCCAGCAGCGGTAGACAGGCCCTGAGCTCCTACAATGAGCAGTTCTTC
>TRBV10-3|TRBD2|TRBJ2-2|.
CATGLAGSTGELFF
TGTGCCACCGGCCTAGCGGGATCTACCGGGGAGCTGTTTTTT
>TRBV9|TRBD1|TRBJ2-1|.
CASSGDRANNEQFF
TGTGCCAGCAGTGGTGACAGGGCCAACAATGAGCAGTTCTTC
>TRBV6-5|.|TRBJ1-2|.
CASSSRGHPADGYTF
TGTGCCAGCAGTTCACGGGGACATCCGGCGGATGGCTACACCTTC
>TRBV27|TRBD2|TRBJ2-7|.
CASKLAGDPYEQYF
TGTGCCAGCAAACTGGCGGGAGACCCCTACGAGCAGTACTTC
>TRBV5-6|.|TRBJ1-3|.
CASSKTYRAGNTIYF
TGTGCCAGCAGCAAGACTTACAGGGCTGGAAACACCATATATTTT
>TRBV12-5|.|TRBJ1-6|.
CASGPGGFESHSPLHF
TGTGCTAGTGGTCCGGGGGGATTCGAGAGTCATTCACCCCTCCACTTT
>TRBV28|.|TRBJ1-1|.
CASSLWTQNTEAFF
TGTGCCAGCAGTTTATGGACACAGAACACTGAAGCTTTCTTT
>TRBV19|.|TRBJ1-1|.
CASSIGSGNTEAFF
TGTGCCAGTAGTATTGGTTCAGGGAACACTGAAGCTTTCTTT